This TCR beta chain is from a study of CXCR3-negative and CXCR3-positive naive CD8 T cells. The study's findings and limits: Memory CD8+ cells showed much lower diversity, while both naive subsets were comparably high. Naive cells used TRBV-TRBJ genes in much the same way whether CXCR3-negative or CXCR3-positive; memory cells did not. Higher TRB CDR3 hydrophobicity marked CXCR3-positive naive cells relative to CXCR3-negative naive cells. Naive subsets displayed similar surface CD5, and TCR strength was inferred from TRB CDR3 properties.

Cells classed as naive CD8+ T cells were CD45RO-CCR7+CD27+CD95-. The CDR3 runs to 14 residues. The germline V gene encodes CDR1 SQVTM and CDR2 ANQGSEA. In preparing the TRB cDNA libraries, 5' RACE with UMI labels was used. For each CDR3 protein, TCRdb gives one entry from its re-call of the 5' RACE reads, without DNA. The sample table sets out about 140,000 distinct CDR3 sequences. Comments on this clonotype: Its antigen is unknown.

This receptor was identified in a human donor in good health. Some clones in this sample may be carry-over from other donors' samples. Sequenced: naive CXCR3+ CD8+ T cells from blood. As to subset: CD45RO-CCR7+CD27+CD95- naive CD8+ T cells expressing CXCR3 (TNR3+). The chain has TRBV29-1 and TRBJ2-5; TCRdb outputs TRBD2, but without DNA this stays unchecked. CDR3 sequence: CSVELAGEGETQYF.